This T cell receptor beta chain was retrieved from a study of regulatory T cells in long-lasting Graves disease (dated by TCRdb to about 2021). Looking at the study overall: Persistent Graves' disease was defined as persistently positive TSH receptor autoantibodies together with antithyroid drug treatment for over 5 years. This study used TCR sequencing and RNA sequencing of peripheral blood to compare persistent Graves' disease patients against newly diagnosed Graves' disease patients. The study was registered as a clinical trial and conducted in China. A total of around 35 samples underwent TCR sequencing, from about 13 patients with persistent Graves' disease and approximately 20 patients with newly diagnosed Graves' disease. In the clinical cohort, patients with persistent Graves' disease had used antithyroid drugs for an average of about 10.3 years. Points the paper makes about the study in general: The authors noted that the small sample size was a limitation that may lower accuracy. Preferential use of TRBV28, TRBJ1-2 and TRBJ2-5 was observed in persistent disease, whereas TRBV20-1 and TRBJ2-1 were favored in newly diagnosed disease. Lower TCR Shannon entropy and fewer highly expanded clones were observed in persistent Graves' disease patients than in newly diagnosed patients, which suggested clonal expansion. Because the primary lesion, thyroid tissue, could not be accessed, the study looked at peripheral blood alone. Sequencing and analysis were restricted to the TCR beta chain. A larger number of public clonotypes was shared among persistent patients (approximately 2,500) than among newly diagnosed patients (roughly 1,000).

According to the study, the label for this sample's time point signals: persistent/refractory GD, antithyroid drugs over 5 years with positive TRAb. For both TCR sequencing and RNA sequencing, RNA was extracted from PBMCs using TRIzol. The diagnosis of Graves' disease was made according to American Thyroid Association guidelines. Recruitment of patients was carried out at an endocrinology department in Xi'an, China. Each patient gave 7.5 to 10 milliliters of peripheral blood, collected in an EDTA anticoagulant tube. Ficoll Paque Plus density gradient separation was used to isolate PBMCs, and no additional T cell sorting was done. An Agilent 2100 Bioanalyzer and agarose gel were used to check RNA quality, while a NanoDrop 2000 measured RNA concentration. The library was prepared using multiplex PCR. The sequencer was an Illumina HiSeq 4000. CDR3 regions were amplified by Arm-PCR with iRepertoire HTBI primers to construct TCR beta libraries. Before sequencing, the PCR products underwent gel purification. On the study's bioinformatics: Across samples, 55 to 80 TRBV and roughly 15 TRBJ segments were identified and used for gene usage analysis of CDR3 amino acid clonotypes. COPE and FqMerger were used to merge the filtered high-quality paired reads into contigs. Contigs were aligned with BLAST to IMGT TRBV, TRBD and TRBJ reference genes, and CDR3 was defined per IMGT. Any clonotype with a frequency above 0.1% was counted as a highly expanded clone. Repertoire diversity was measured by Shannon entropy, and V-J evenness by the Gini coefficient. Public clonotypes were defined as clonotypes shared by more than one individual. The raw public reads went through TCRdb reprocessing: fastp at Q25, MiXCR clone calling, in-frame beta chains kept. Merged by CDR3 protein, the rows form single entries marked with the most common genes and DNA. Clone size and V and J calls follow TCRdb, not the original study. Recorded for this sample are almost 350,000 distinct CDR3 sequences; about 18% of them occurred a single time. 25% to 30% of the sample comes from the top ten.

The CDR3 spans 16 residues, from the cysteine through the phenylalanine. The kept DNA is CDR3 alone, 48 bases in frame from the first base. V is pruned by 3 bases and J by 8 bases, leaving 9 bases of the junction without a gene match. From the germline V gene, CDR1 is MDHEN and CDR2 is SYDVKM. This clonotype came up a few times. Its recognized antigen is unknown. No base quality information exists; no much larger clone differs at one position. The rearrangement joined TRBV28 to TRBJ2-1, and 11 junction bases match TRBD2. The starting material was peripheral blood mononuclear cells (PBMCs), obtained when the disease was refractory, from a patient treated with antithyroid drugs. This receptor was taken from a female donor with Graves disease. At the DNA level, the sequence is TGTGCCAGCAGTTTCCTCCATAGCGGGAGGGCCTATGAGCAGTTCTTC. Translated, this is CASSFLHSGRAYEQFF.